Listed below are T cell receptor beta chains from one sample, sequenced in a study of cytomegalovirus exposure and HLA in healthy donors. The table came from immunoSEQ multiplex PCR; TCRdb's copy has only in-frame clones and leaves some out. The sample yields about 260,000 clones, about nine tenths seen once. Sequences were obtained from PBMCs. These receptors all stem from a woman in her 30s in good health and CMV-seronegative. CDR3s include the opening cysteine and the closing phenylalanine or tryptophan. A D gene is named only where the DNA matches it firmly. Some rows mark clone size as missing; the rest say once, few, many or name a class of expanded clone.

>TRBJ2-7|TRBV7-8|TRBD2|.
TGTGCCAGCAGCCCTGTAACGACTAGCGGGAGTTTCGAGCAGTACTTC
CASSPVTTSGSFEQYF
>TRBJ2-7|TRBV28|.|.
TGTGCCAGCAGTCTTCGACGTACAACCTCCTACGAGCAGTACTTC
CASSLRRTTSYEQYF
>TRBJ2-5|TRBV5-1|TRBD1|.
TGCGCCAGCAGCTTGACAGGGGGGGAGACCCAGTACTTC
CASSLTGGETQYF
>TRBJ1-1|TRBV13|.|.
TGTGCCAGCAGCACTAACTATCCCGAAGCTTTCTTT
CASSTNYPEAFF
>TRBJ2-7|TRBV7-9|TRBD2|.
TGTGCCAGCAGTTCCTGGCTAGCGGGCCTCTACGAGCAGTACTTC
CASSSWLAGLYEQYF
>TRBJ2-7|TRBV7-6|.|few
TGTGCCAGCAGCTTAGGTAGTGCCACCTACGAGCAGTACTTC
CASSLGSATYEQYF
>TRBJ1-1|TRBV5-6|.|.
TGTGCCAGCAGCCTGGAGAATGAGAACACTGAAGCTTTCTTT
CASSLENENTEAFF
>TRBJ2-7|TRBV28|.|.
TGTGCCAGCAGCCCGGCGGCAGGAGCACCCTACGAGCAGTACTTC
CASSPAAGAPYEQYF
>TRBJ2-2|TRBV29-1|.|.
TGCAGCGGCTCCGGGAGCCCGGCCGGGGAGCTGTTTTTT
CSGSGSPAGELFF
>TRBJ2-7|TRBV4-3|TRBD2|.
TGCGCCAGCAGCCATGAATGGACTAGCGGGAGTTTTAGCTCCTACGAGCAGTACTTC
CASSHEWTSGSFSSYEQYF
>TRBJ2-5|TRBV6-5|.|.
TGTGCCAGCCGGGCGGGGGCGGGAGAGACCCAGTACTTC
CASRAGAGETQYF
>TRBJ2-3|TRBV4-3|.|.
TGCGCCAGCAGCCAAGATCGATCCGGGTTAAGCACAGATACGCAGTATTTT
CASSQDRSGLSTDTQYF
>TRBJ2-5|TRBV7-2|TRBD2|.
TGTGCCAGCAGTTATAGCGGGAGAGAGACCCAGTACTTC
CASSYSGRETQYF
>TRBJ2-3|TRBV6-5|.|.
TGTGCCAGCAGTTACGGGGCGGCTAGCACAGATACGCAGTATTTT
CASSYGAASTDTQYF
>TRBJ2-7|TRBV18|.|once
TGTGCCAGCTCACCACTTCAGGGAAACAACGAGCAGTACTTC
CASSPLQGNNEQYF
>TRBJ2-3|TRBV9|.|.
TGTGCCAGCAGCGTAGAGTTAGGTCAGACAGATACGCAGTATTTT
CASSVELGQTDTQYF
>TRBJ2-4|TRBV29-1|.|.
TGCAGCGTTCCGCTAGCCAAAAACATTCAGTACTTC
CSVPLAKNIQYF
>TRBJ2-2|TRBV7-6|TRBD2|.
TGTGCCAGCTCGAGGGACTACGACGACGTCGGGGAGCTGTTTTTT
CASSRDYDDVGELFF
>TRBJ2-7|TRBV5-1|TRBD1|.
TGCGCCAGCAGACAGTACAGGGGCGCATCCTACGAGCAGTACTTC
CASRQYRGASYEQYF
>TRBJ2-2|TRBV4-3|.|.
TGCGCCAGCAGCCCTGGACTTAACACCGGGGAGCTGTTTTTT
CASSPGLNTGELFF
>TRBJ2-3|TRBV20-1|TRBD2|.
TGCAGTGCTGGACTAGCAGATACGCAGTATTTT
CSAGLADTQYF
>TRBJ2-6|TRBV7-9|.|.
TGTGCCAGCAGAGGTAGGGACTCTGGGGCCAACGTCCTGACTTTC
CASRGRDSGANVLTF
>TRBJ2-7|TRBV9|.|.
TGTGCCAGCAGCGTAGGGCAGGGACCTCGAGAGCAGTACTTC
CASSVGQGPREQYF
>TRBJ2-5|TRBV7-9|.|.
TGTGCCAGCAGCGACGGTCCAGAGACCCAGTACTTC
CASSDGPETQYF
>TRBJ2-1|TRBV29-1|TRBD1|.
TGCAGCGTTGAATCGGGACAGGCCATGAGCTACAATGAGCAGTTCTTC
CSVESGQAMSYNEQFF
>TRBJ2-1|TRBV19|.|.
TGTGCCAGTAGTATATTGCTGATGGCGGGATGGTCGAATGAGCAGTTCTTC
CASSILLMAGWSNEQFF
>TRBJ2-7|TRBV29-1|.|.
TGCAGCGTAATACAGGGCCCCGAGCAGTACTTC
CSVIQGPEQYF
>TRBJ1-2|TRBV28|.|.
TGTGCCAGCAGCCCCTCCATTAACTATGGCTACACCTTC
CASSPSINYGYTF
>TRBJ2-3|TRBV9|.|.
TGTGCCAGCAGCCCAAGGATGGTCGGGCGCACAGATACGCAGTATTTT
CASSPRMVGRTDTQYF
>TRBJ2-1|TRBV10-3|TRBD2|once
TGTGCCATCAGTGGGGGACTAGCGGTCACCTACAATGAGCAGTTCTTC
CAISGGLAVTYNEQFF
>TRBJ2-2|TRBV28|.|.
TGTGCCAGCAGTTTTCGGGGCGCGAACACCGGGGAGCTGTTTTTT
CASSFRGANTGELFF
>TRBJ2-5|TRBV4-1|TRBD2|.
TGCGCCAGCAGCCCAGGGACTAGCGGGGAAGAGACCCAGTACTTC
CASSPGTSGEETQYF
>TRBJ2-7|TRBV12-5|TRBD1|.
TGTGCTAGTGGCAAGGGACAGGGTGCCTACGAGCAGTACTTC
CASGKGQGAYEQYF
>TRBJ2-2|TRBV15|.|few
TGTGCCACCAGCAGAGGGGAGCGGGCCACCGGGGAGCTGTTTTTT
CATSRGERATGELFF
>TRBJ2-7|TRBV4-3|TRBD1|.
TGCGCCAGCAGCCAGGGAAGGGACAGTTCCTACGAGCAGTACTTC
CASSQGRDSSYEQYF
>TRBJ1-1|TRBV6-4|.|.
TGTGCCAGCAGTCGAGAGAGGGACACTGAAGCTTTCTTT
CASSRERDTEAFF
>TRBJ1-1|TRBV19|.|.
TGTGCCAGTAGTATTCAAATACTATCTCTTGAAGCTTTCTTT
CASSIQILSLEAFF
>TRBJ2-3|TRBV28|.|.
TGTGCCAGCAGTTTAGGGACCTTCACAGATACGCAGTATTTT
CASSLGTFTDTQYF
>TRBJ2-1|TRBV19|.|.
TGTGCCAGTAGCTGGGACTGGGGGAATGAGCAGTTCTTC
CASSWDWGNEQFF
>TRBJ2-7|TRBV29-1|TRBD1|.
TGCAGCGTTGTAGGGGACAGGGGCTGGGAGCAGTACTTC
CSVVGDRGWEQYF
>TRBJ2-3|TRBV28|.|.
TGTGCCAGCAGTTTAGCGAGGGCAGATACGCAGTATTTT
CASSLARADTQYF